The next 30 T cell receptor beta chains were all read from a single sample in a study of blood T cell repertoires in COVID-19. The method was immunoSEQ multiplex PCR; TCRdb's version includes in-frame clones alone and lacks a portion of them. The repertoire holds 340,000 or so clones, with 65% to 90% as singletons. Sequencing used PBMCs or T cells enriched from blood (not recorded which). The receptors here all came from a woman aged 40 to 50 with acute COVID-19.

V gene TRBV15 combines with J gene TRBJ2-2; D call uncertain. Germline values: CDR1 LNHNV, CDR2 YYDKDF (reference sequence). Trimming shortened V by 6 bases and J by 6 bases, and 17 bases separated the two germline ends. The CDR3 loop spans 15 amino acids. The CDR3 nucleotides are TGTGCCACCAGGACGGAGCCCCCGACTTCCGGGGAGCTGTTTTTT. Its translation is CATRTEPPTSGELFF.

The chain employs TRBV13 and TRBJ2-1; D uncertain. Germline assignment: CDR1 PRHDT and CDR2 FYEKMQ (reference sequence). Trimming left V 5 bases short and J 6 bases short, with 20 bases between. This CDR3 has 16 residues. CDR3 protein: CASSPRVQRSVNEQFF. As DNA, the CDR3 is TGTGCCAGCAGCCCCCGGGTCCAGAGGTCGGTCAATGAGCAGTTCTTC.

Comments on this clone: Other nucleotide sequences in the sample specify the same CDR3. CDR3 loop: CASSLLPGQGNNEQFF. The CDR3 nucleotides are TGTGCCAGCAGTTTGCTACCGGGACAAGGGAACAATGAGCAGTTCTTC. V and J are TRBV28 and TRBJ2-1; D might be TRBD1 (6 bases). V was trimmed by 3 bases and J by 5 bases, leaving 17 bases between them. Germline V gene sequence: CDR1 MDHEN, CDR2 SYDVKM. The CDR3 is 16 amino acids.

The J gene is TRBJ2-6, the V gene TRBV5-1, with 11 nucleotides matching TRBD1. From germline, CDR1 is SGHRS and CDR2 YFSETQ. J lost 12 bases, V lost 5 bases, and 4 bases had no gene match. The CDR3 is 13 residues long. This CDR3 reads CASRSGTGGVLTF. The CDR3 nucleotides are TGCGCCAGCAGGTCCGGGACAGGGGGCGTCCTGACTTTC.

V gene TRBV18 combines with J gene TRBJ2-5; TRBD1 agrees at 9 bases. The J segment lost 2 bases and the V segment lost 3 bases, leaving 13 bases of the junction unmatched. Germline CDR1 KGHSH, CDR2 LQKENI. The CDR3 runs 18 residues. The CDR3 DNA follows: TGTGCCAGCTCACCGCAGACAGGGGGAGTCAAGGGGCAAGAGACCCAGTACTTC. Amino acids: CASSPQTGGVKGQETQYF. Filled out from reference TRBV18 and TRBJ2-5, the complete variable domain reads NAGVMQNPRHLVRRRGQEARLRCSPMKGHSHVYWYRQLPEEGLKFMVYLQKENIIDESGMPKERFSAEFPKEGPSILRIQQVVRGDSAAYFCASSPQTGGVKGQETQYFGPGTRLLVL.

This chain links TRBV6-2 or TRBV6-3 with TRBJ1-5, with 9 bases fitting TRBD1. Per germline, CDR1 MNHEY and CDR2 SVGEGT. J lost 2 bases, V lost 2 bases, and 7 bases had no gene match. CDR3 length: 17 amino acids. CDR3 region: CASSYANRGHGNQPQHF. The DNA for the CDR3 is TGTGCCAGCAGTTACGCAAACAGGGGGCACGGCAATCAGCCCCAGCATTTT.

Here the CDR3 reads CASSLVIEAGRKGYTF. The CDR3 coding sequence is TGTGCCAGCAGCTTAGTTATCGAGGCAGGGAGGAAAGGCTACACCTTC. This chain links TRBV11-2 with TRBJ1-2; tentative D call: TRBD1 (5 bases). CDR1 is SGHAT, CDR2 FQNNGV, per germline. V lost 1 base and J 8 bases, leaving 20 bases between the germline ends. The CDR3 has 16 residues.

The genes are TRBV28 and TRBJ1-4; D may be TRBD1 (5 bases). The CDR3 loop spans 14 amino acids. Trimming cost V 1 base and J 8 bases, with 11 bases left between them. Per germline, CDR1 MDHEN and CDR2 SYDVKM. The CDR3 DNA sequence: TGTGCCAGCAGTTTATCACAGGCCCACGAAAAACTGTTTTTT. This sequence encodes CASSLSQAHEKLFF. Complete variable domain (other parts from reference TRBV28 and TRBJ1-4): DVKVTQSSRYLVKRTGEKVFLECVQDMDHENMFWYRQDPGLGLRLIYFSYDVKMKEKGDIPEGYSVSREKKERFSLILESASTNQTSMYLCASSLSQAHEKLFFGSGTQLSVL.

The CDR3 DNA is TGTGCCAGCAGTCTCCGGACAGTCCCCACTGAAGCTTTCTTT. It yields the protein CASSLRTVPTEAFF. V and J are TRBV2 and TRBJ1-1, with D possibly TRBD1 on 6 matching bases. V was shortened by 5 bases and J by 4 bases, with 14 bases between the two germline ends. The V gene's germline CDR1 is SNHLY and CDR2 FYNNEI. The CDR3 spans 14 residues.

The chain couples TRBV7-9 to TRBJ2-3; D remains ambiguous. The CDR3 covers 17 residues. The V end was cut by 1 base, the J end by 2 bases, with 16 bases between. CDR1 SEHNR and CDR2 FQNEAQ come from the germline V gene (reference sequence). CDR3 DNA sequence: TGTGCCAGCAGCTTAGGGGCAGGCGCCCCAAACACAGATACGCAGTATTTT. The encoded protein is CASSLGAGAPNTDTQYF.

This clone was seen a handful of times. V is TRBV5-1 and J is TRBJ1-1, with a tentative D call TRBD1 (6 bases). The germline gives CDR1 SGHRS, CDR2 YFSETQ. CDR3 length: 14 residues. With 4 bases removed from V and 5 bases from J, the gap between germline ends came to 15 bases. CDR3 sequence (DNA): TGCGCCAGCAGCGGACAGTTTATCGGAACTGAAGCTTTCTTT. Its protein product is CASSGQFIGTEAFF.

This clone was detected only once. The chain joins TRBV10-3 to TRBJ1-6; D is uncertain. The V gene lost 6 bases and the J gene lost 5 bases, with 23 bases spanning the gap. Germline CDR1 reads ENHRY; CDR2 reads SYGVKD. The CDR3 totals 18 residues. The CDR3 protein is CAIRVNKEGVRHNSPLHF. In nucleotides, the CDR3 is TGTGCCATCAGGGTCAATAAGGAGGGCGTTCGGCATAATTCACCCCTCCACTTT.

CDR3 in amino acids: CASKGQGNTYGYTF. The CDR3 bases are TGTGCCAGCAAGGGACAGGGGAATACCTATGGCTACACCTTC. The J gene is TRBJ1-2, the V gene TRBV27; TRBD1 matches 10 bases. CDR1 and CDR2 (germline): MNHEY, SMNVEV (reference sequence). The J segment lost 4 bases and the V segment lost 7 bases, leaving 6 bases of the junction unmatched. CDR3 length: 14 residues.

This clone was seen once. J is TRBJ2-1 and V is TRBV15, with 7 bases aligning to TRBD1. Germline assignment: CDR1 LNHNV and CDR2 YYDKDF (reference sequence). The CDR3 length is 13 residues. V gave up 8 bases and J gave up 4 bases; unmatched junction bases: 5. CDR3 loop: CATADRTYNEQFF. CDR3 DNA: TGTGCCACCGCGGACAGGACTTACAATGAGCAGTTCTTC.

This clone was picked up a small number of times. The genes are TRBV4-2 and TRBJ2-1; TRBD2 matches 8 bases. The CDR3 contains 13 residues. The germline CDR1 and CDR2 sequences are LGHNA and YNFKEQ. V lost 5 bases, J lost 9 bases, and 6 bases stayed unmatched. As DNA, the CDR3 is TGTGCCAGCAGCGCCCGGACTAGCACTGAGCAGTTCTTC. Its protein product is CASSARTSTEQFF.

The chain joins TRBV10-3 to TRBJ2-1, with TRBD2 matching over 7 bases. V lost 6 bases to trimming and J lost 0 bases; unmatched junction nucleotides: 5. This CDR3 spans 15 amino acids. Germline V gene lookup returns CDR1 ENHRY and CDR2 SYGVKD. In DNA, the CDR3 is TGTGCCATCAGCGTTAGCGGGCGCTCCTACAATGAGCAGTTCTTC. It yields the protein CAISVSGRSYNEQFF.

The chain employs TRBV7-3 and TRBJ2-5, with a weak D call TRBD2 (5 bases). V was clipped by 4 bases and J by 4 bases, with 10 bases between them. Germline-derived CDR1 and CDR2 are SGHTA and FQGTGA. This CDR3 comprises 13 residues. CDR3 sequence reads: CASSSRAGETQYF. CDR3 coding DNA: TGTGCCAGCAGCTCGCGGGCCGGAGAGACCCAGTACTTC.

This clone has more than one count but fewer than ten. The chain links TRBV4-2 to TRBJ1-1, with TRBD1 identical over 9 bases. CDR1 is LGHNA, CDR2 YNFKEQ, per germline. J gave up 4 bases and V 1 base, and 10 bases lay outside the gene matches. The CDR3 has 17 residues. CDR3 bases: TGTGCCAGCAGCCAAGGGGAAGGCGGGACAGGGCGCACTGAAGCTTTCTTT. This sequence encodes CASSQGEGGTGRTEAFF.

The gene calls are TRBV28 and TRBJ1-1; D unclear. The CDR3 extends over 13 amino acids. CDR1 is MDHEN, CDR2 SYDVKM, per germline. V was shortened by 8 bases and J by 4 bases, with 14 bases between the two germline ends. This CDR3 reads CASLKLEGTEAFF. The CDR3 nucleotides are TGTGCCAGCCTTAAGCTCGAGGGCACTGAAGCTTTCTTT.

The chain carries TRBV6-2 or TRBV6-3 and TRBJ2-1, with TRBD2 matching 9 bases. Germline V gene lookup returns CDR1 MNHEY and CDR2 SVGEGT. V lost 5 bases and J lost 3; bases outside the gene matches: 5. CDR3 length: 15 residues. The CDR3 spells CASSPAGGFYNEQFF. CDR3 in DNA: TGTGCCAGCAGTCCAGCGGGAGGTTTCTACAATGAGCAGTTCTTC.

V gene TRBV4-1 combines with J gene TRBJ1-5; the D is unclear. This CDR3 contains 15 residues. V lost 0 bases to trimming and J lost 3 bases, with 9 bases between them. CDR1 is MGHRA and CDR2 is YSYEKL in the germline V gene. The CDR3 sequence: CASSQESGYNQPQHF. Here the CDR3 DNA reads TGCGCCAGCAGCCAAGAATCCGGTTACAATCAGCCCCAGCATTTT.

In its sample, this clone was seen once. This rearrangement joins TRBV7-9 to TRBJ2-1; 8 bases match TRBD1. V lost 0 bases, J lost 6 bases, and 7 bases stayed unmatched. Germline CDR1 SEHNR, CDR2 FQNEAQ (reference sequence). CDR3 size: 16 residues. CDR3: CASSLAGTGLRNEQFF. In DNA form, the CDR3 reads TGTGCCAGCAGCTTAGCCGGGACAGGCCTCCGCAATGAGCAGTTCTTC.

This clone was observed once. This chain uses TRBV10-3 with TRBJ1-1, with 7 bases identical to TRBD1. Germline CDR1 ENHRY, CDR2 SYGVKD. Trimming cost V 5 bases and J 1 base; bases outside gene matches: 4. The CDR3 extends over 14 amino acids. The DNA of the CDR3 is TGTGCCATCAGTCTACAGGGGCAGAACACTGAAGCTTTCTTT. This encodes CAISLQGQNTEAFF.

This clone appeared a single time. The rearrangement links TRBV28 to TRBJ2-4, with a possible D match to TRBD1 (6 bases). Trimming took 6 bases from V and 0 from J, leaving 12 bases between them. The length of the CDR3 is 15 residues. In germline, CDR1 is MDHEN, CDR2 SYDVKM. DNA of the CDR3: TGTGCCAGCAGAGAACAGGGTTTAGCCAAAAACATTCAGTACTTC. Its protein product is CASREQGLAKNIQYF.

Turning to this clone: Germline is not matched at one junction end, which may reflect a read error. The chain is built from TRBV5-1 and TRBJ2-1; D remains unclear. Germline CDR1 SGHRS, CDR2 YFSETQ. The CDR3 contains 16 residues. DNA of the CDR3: TGCGCCAGCAGCTTGGTTCCGAGAACAGCTTACAATGGGCAGTTCTTC. As protein: CASSLVPRTAYNGQFF.

A single count supports this clone. The CDR3 sequence: CASRTGTSGINEQFF. CDR3 nucleotide sequence: TGTGCCAGCAGGACCGGGACTAGCGGGATCAATGAGCAGTTCTTC. The chain is built from TRBV27 and TRBJ2-1; TRBD2 agrees at 13 bases. V shed 6 bases and J 6 bases; nucleotides not matched to a gene: 5. CDR3 size: 15 residues. CDR1 and CDR2 from the germline V gene are MNHEY and SMNVEV (reference sequence).

V gene TRBV6-5 combines with J gene TRBJ2-7, with 8 nucleotides matching TRBD2. The CDR3 is 15 residues long. Per germline, CDR1 MNHEY and CDR2 SVGAGI. V trimming: 7 bases; J trimming: 0 bases; junction bases outside the gene matches: 8. CDR3 protein: CASNWSGGSSYEQYF. CDR3 nucleotide sequence: TGTGCCAGCAATTGGTCGGGGGGGAGCTCCTACGAGCAGTACTTC.

The rearrangement links TRBV6-5 to TRBJ1-5; D uncertain. The CDR3 loop spans 14 amino acids. Per the germline V gene, CDR1 is MNHEY and CDR2 is SVGAGI. With 8 bases removed from V and 8 bases from J, the gap between germline ends came to 19 bases. The CDR3: CASSSYPRDEPQHF. DNA of the CDR3: TGTGCCAGCTCCTCCTACCCCCGGGATGAGCCCCAGCATTTT.

The chain employs TRBV3-1 (or the pseudogene TRBV3-2) and TRBJ2-7, with TRBD2 identical over 8 bases. The J segment lost 1 base and the V segment lost 4 bases, leaving 15 bases of the junction unmatched. The CDR3 is 18 amino acids. CDR1 and CDR2 from the germline V gene are LGHDT and YNNKEL (reference sequence). The CDR3 reads CASSPAHPTSGDSYEQYF. DNA for the CDR3: TGTGCCAGCAGCCCCGCTCACCCAACTAGCGGAGATTCCTACGAGCAGTACTTC.

The V gene is TRBV7-9, the J gene TRBJ1-1, with 10 bases matching TRBD1. The germline V gene has CDR1 SEHNR and CDR2 FQNEAQ (reference sequence). This CDR3 spans 16 amino acids. V dropped 1 base and J dropped 6; count of bases not matched to a gene: 8. DNA for the CDR3: TGTGCCAGCAGCTTAGGAGGGTGGGACAGGGGATCTGAAGCTTTCTTT. It translates to CASSLGGWDRGSEAFF.